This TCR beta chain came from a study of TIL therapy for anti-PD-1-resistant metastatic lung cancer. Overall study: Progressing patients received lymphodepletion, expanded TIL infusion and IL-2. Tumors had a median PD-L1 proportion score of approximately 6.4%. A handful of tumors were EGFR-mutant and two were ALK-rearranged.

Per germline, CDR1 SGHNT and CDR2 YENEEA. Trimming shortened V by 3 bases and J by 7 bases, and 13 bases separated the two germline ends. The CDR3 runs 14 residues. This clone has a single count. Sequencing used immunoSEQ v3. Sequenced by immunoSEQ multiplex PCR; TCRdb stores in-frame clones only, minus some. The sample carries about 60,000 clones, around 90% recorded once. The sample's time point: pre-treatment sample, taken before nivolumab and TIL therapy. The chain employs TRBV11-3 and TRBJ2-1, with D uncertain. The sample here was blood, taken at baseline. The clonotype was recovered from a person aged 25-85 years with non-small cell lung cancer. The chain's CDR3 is CASSFSSAMNEQFF. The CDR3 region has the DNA TGTGCCAGCAGCTTTTCGAGCGCAATGAATGAGCAGTTCTTC.